The TCR beta chain described here comes from a study of blood T cell repertoires in COVID-19. At the level of the study: Whether acute or convalescent, the COVID-19 samples came from the United States, Italy and Spain. From T cells, B-cell-depleted T cells, or PBMCs came the material, which was cDNA or gDNA.

The CDR3 loop spans 14 amino acids. Trimming shortened V by 0 bases and J by 6 bases, and 8 bases separated the two germline ends. From germline, CDR1 is MRHNA and CDR2 SNTAGT. Original processing methods: Amplification with reference gene primers provided the estimates of nucleated cell counts. The repertoire was sequenced with immunoSEQ multiplex PCR; TCRdb's copy has only in-frame clones and lacks some. V, J and clone size were drawn from that table, and D and trimming were deduced from the DNA. This sample carries about 260,000 clones, approximately 80% of them seen once, and the ten largest clones take under 5.5%.

The sequence came from a man between 60 and 70 years old with acute or convalescent COVID-19. The V and J genes are TRBV6-4 and TRBJ2-2; D remains ambiguous. Sequencing input: peripheral blood. In DNA, the CDR3 is TGTGCCAGCAGTGACTCGGGCGAATCCGGGGAGCTGTTTTTT. Translation: CASSDSGESGELFF.